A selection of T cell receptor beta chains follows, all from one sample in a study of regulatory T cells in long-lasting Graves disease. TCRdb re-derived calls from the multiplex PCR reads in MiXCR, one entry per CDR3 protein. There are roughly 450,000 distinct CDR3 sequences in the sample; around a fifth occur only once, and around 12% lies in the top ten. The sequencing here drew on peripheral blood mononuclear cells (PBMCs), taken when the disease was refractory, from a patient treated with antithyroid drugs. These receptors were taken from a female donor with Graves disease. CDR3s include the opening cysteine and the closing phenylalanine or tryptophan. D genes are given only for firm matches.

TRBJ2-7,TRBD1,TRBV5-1,CASRTAGTGKNEQYF
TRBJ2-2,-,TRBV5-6,CASSQPRRATGELFF
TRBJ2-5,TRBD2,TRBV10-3,CANSFGLAGEETQYF
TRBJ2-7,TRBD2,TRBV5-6,CASSLTSDLEQYF
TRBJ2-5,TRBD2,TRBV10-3,CAISDPGLAGDRQETQYF
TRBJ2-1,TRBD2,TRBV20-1,CSAPPPSGPRDEQFF
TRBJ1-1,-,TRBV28,CASTMPFRVSTEAFF
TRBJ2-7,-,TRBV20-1,CSAVPGLTPYEQYF
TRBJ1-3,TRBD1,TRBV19,CASAGTGGSGNTIYF
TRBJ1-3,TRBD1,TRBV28,CASSNRGPGGNTIYF
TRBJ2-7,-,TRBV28,CASRRDTDEQYF
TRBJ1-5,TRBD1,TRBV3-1,CASSQNRGGQPQHF
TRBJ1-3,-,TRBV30,CAWSDSWGPGNTIYF
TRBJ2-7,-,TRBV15,CATSRASPGRTYEQYF
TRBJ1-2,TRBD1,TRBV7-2,CASSLVGQGGGYTF
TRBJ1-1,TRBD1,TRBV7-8,CASSGYRGAEAFF
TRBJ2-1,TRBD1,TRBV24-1,CATSDSWTGDNEQFF
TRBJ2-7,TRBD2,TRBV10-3,CAISEGTSVEEQYF
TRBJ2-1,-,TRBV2,CASSEAVSSDIHNEQFF
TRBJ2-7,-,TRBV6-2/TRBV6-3,CASSYSPSGYRLGPSYEQYF
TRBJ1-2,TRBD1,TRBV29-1,CSVATGGHYGYTF
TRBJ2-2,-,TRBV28,CASTQTGATGELFF
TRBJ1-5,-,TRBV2,CASNKGQNQPQHF